This TCR beta chain was identified during a study of radiotherapy plus CTLA-4 blockade in lung cancer. Study summary: In less than 20% of patients, objective responses were seen; roughly 30% had disease control.

Generated by immunoSEQ multiplex PCR, the TCRdb table keeps only in-frame clones and is missing some. The sample lists 40,000 or so clones; over 65% were seen once. The germline gives CDR1 SGHRS, CDR2 YFSETQ. The CDR3 contains 16 residues. After removal of 2 bases from V and 8 bases from J, the junction contained 7 bases not matched to a gene. This sequence originates from a human donor with non-small cell lung cancer who had stable disease on radiotherapy plus ipilimumab. This specimen consisted of peripheral blood, obtained from a patient treated with radiotherapy plus ipilimumab. The chain recombines TRBV5-1 with TRBJ1-6, with 10 bases lining up with TRBD1. CDR3 bases: TGCGCCAGCAGCTTTGGTGCCGGGACAGGGGATTCACCCCTCCACTTT. It codes for CASSFGAGTGDSPLHF.